The source of this TCR beta chain is a study of blood T cell repertoires in COVID-19. Study in general: Acute-phase and convalescent COVID-19 samples originated in the United States, Italy and Spain. PBMCs, B-cell-depleted T cells, or T cells were the source of the cDNA or gDNA that made up the material.

V dropped 8 bases and J dropped 0 bases, with 25 bases sitting between them. The CDR3 has 18 residues. Germline values: CDR1 MNHEY, CDR2 SMNVEV (reference sequence). Per the original data handling: Using reference gene primer amplification, nucleated cell counts were estimated. Sequenced by immunoSEQ multiplex PCR; TCRdb stores in-frame clones only, minus some. Clonal size and the V and J genes are those of that table, whereas D and trimming came from the DNA. Of 190,000 or so clones in the sample, about 86% are singletons; the top ten hold 0.78%. The sample comprised peripheral blood. The V gene is TRBV27, the J gene TRBJ1-1, with D perhaps TRBD1 (5 bases). The source of this sequence is a woman in her seventies with acute or convalescent COVID-19. The CDR3 nucleotides read TGTGCCAGCGGGGACTTTGAGAGGGGCCCACGATTGAACACTGAAGCTTTCTTT. Translation: CASGDFERGPRLNTEAFF.